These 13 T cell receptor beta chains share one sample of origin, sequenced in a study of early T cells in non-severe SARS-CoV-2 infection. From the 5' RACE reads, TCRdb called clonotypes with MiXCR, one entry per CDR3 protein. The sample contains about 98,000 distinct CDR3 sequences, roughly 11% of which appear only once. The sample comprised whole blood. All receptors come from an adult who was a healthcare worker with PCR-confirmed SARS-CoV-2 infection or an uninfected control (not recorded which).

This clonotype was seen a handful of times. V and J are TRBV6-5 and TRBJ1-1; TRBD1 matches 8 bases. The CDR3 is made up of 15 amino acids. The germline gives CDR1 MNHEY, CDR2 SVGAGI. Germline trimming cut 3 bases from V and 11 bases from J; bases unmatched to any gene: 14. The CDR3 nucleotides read TGTGCCAGCAGTTATTCGGCCCGGACAGGGCTGTCCGCTTTCTTT. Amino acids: CASSYSARTGLSAFF.

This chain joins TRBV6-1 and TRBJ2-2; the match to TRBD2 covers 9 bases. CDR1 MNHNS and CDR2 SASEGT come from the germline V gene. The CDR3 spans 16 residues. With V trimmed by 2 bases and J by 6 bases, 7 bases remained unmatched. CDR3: CASSESSGSLAGELFF. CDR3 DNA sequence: TGTGCCAGCAGTGAAAGTAGCGGGAGTCTTGCCGGGGAGCTGTTTTTT.

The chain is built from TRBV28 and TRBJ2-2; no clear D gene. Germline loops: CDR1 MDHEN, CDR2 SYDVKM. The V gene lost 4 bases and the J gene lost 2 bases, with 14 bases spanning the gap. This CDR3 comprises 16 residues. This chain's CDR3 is CASSSRYPLNTGELFF. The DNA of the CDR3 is TGTGCCAGCAGTTCGAGGTACCCGCTAAACACCGGGGAGCTGTTTTTT.

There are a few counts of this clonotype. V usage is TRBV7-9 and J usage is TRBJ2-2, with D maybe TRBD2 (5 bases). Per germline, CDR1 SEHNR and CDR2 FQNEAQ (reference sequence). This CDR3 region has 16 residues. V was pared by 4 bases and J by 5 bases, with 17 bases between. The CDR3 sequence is CASSSDSQAWTGELFF. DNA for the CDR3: TGTGCCAGCAGCTCGGACTCCCAAGCGTGGACCGGGGAGCTGTTTTTT.

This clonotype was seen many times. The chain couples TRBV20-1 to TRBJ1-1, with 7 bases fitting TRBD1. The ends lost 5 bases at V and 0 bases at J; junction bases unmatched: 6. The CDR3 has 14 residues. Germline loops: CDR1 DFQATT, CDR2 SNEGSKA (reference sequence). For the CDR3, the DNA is TGCAGTGCTGGGGTAGACAGGGTGAACACTGAAGCTTTCTTT. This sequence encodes CSAGVDRVNTEAFF.

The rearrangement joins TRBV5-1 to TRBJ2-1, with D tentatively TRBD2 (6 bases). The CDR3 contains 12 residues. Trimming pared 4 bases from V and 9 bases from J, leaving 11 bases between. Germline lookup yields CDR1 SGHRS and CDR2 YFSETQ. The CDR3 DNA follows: TGCGCCAGCAGCCAGGGACTCGTTGAGCAGTTCTTC. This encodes CASSQGLVEQFF.

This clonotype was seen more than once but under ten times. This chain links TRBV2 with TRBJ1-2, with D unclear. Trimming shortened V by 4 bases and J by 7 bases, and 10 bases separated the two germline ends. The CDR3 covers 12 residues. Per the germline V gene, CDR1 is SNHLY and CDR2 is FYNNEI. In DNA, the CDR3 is TGTGCCAGCAGTGGGTCACGGAGTGGCTACACCTTC. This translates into CASSGSRSGYTF.

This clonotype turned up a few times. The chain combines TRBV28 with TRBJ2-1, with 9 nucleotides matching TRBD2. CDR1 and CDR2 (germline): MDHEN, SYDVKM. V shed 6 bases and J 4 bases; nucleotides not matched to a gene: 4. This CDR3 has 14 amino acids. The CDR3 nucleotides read TGTGCCAGCAGCTTTAGCGGGAGATACAATGAGCAGTTCTTC. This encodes CASSFSGRYNEQFF.

CDR3 nucleotides: TGTGCCAGCAGTGGGCGAGTAAAATCTGAAGCTTTCTTT. Amino acids: CASSGRVKSEAFF. The V call is TRBV6-2 or TRBV6-3, the J call TRBJ1-1; D is unclear. V dropped 5 bases and J dropped 6 bases, with 13 bases sitting between them. CDR1 is MNHEY and CDR2 is SVGEGT in the germline V gene. This CDR3 has 13 amino acids.

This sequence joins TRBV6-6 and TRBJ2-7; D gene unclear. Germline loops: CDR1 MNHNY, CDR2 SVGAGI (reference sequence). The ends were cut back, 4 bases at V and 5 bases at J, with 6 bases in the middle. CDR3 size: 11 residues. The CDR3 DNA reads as TGTGCCAGCAGTTCCGTGGACGAGCAGTACTTC. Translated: CASSSVDEQYF.

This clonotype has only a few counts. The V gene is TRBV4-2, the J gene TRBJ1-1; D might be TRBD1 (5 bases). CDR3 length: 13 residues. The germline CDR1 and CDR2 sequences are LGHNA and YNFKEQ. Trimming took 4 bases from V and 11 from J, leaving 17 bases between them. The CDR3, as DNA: TGTGCCAGCAGCCGCCTCCCCACAGGTGACGCTTTCTTT. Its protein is CASSRLPTGDAFF.

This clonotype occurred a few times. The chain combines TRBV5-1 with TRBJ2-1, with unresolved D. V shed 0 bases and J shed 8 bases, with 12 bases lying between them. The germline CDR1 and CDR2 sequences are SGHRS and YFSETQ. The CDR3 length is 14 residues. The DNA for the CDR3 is TGCGCCAGCAGCTTGGTTAGGTCCGTGGATGAGCAGTTCTTC. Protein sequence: CASSLVRSVDEQFF.

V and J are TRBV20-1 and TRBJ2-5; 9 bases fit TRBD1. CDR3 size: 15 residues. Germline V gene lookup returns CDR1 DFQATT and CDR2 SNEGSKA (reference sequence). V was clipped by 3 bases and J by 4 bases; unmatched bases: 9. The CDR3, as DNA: TGCAGTGCTAGCGGACAGGGGATGGCGCGAGAGACCCAGTACTTC. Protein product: CSASGQGMARETQYF.